These 6 T cell receptor beta chains were all obtained from the same sample, sequenced in a study of blood T cells in healthy people across ages. A J-beta primer mix and a sample-barcoded 5' primer were used in a second PCR of roughly 7 to 12 cycles. TCRdb reanalysed the 5' RACE reads using MiXCR and keeps one entry per CDR3 protein. The repertoire holds 1.5 million to 2 million distinct CDR3 sequences, 25% to 30% seen once, with more than 6% in the top ten. The sample taken for sequencing was blood. Receptor source: a woman in her twenties or thirties in good health.

On this clonotype itself: An end of the junction does not agree with germline; a read error may underlie this. The chain joins TRBV2 to TRBJ2-1; weak D call: TRBD2 (6 bases). The length of the CDR3 is 14 residues. Germline V CDR1 and CDR2: SNHLY, FYNNEI. CDR3 sequence reads: CAGRDLTSYNEQFF. The CDR3 nucleotides are TGTGCCGGCAGGGATCTGACTAGCTACAATGAGCAGTTCTTC.

V gene TRBV5-1 combines with J gene TRBJ2-3; D not certain. CDR1 SGHRS and CDR2 YFSETQ come from the germline V gene. Between the trimmed V and J ends, which lost 4 bases and 7 bases, there was a span of 13 bases. This CDR3 has 13 residues. In DNA, the CDR3 is TGCGCCAGCAGCGCGAACTTGGCATATACGCAGTATTTT. Protein: CASSANLAYTQYF.

This clonotype was detected ten times or more. The chain employs TRBV5-1 and TRBJ2-7; TRBD1 aligns across 9 bases. CDR3 length equals 16 residues. V shed 1 base, J shed 5 bases, and the junction held 10 bases outside the gene matches. CDR1 is SGHRS, CDR2 YFSETQ, per germline. CDR3 sequence: CASSLTPGQGIHEQYF. CDR3 coding DNA: TGCGCCAGCAGCTTGACTCCGGGACAGGGTATCCACGAGCAGTACTTC.

The chain employs TRBV4-1 and TRBJ2-3; TRBD1 is a possible D gene (5 bases). Germline CDR1 MGHRA, CDR2 YSYEKL. V dropped 1 base and J dropped 5 bases, with 13 bases sitting between them. The CDR3 has 15 amino acids. CDR3 in DNA: TGCGCCAGCAGCCAAGGACAGAAACGCGGAGATACGCAGTATTTT. It specifies CASSQGQKRGDTQYF.

This clonotype was found a few times. The genes are TRBV5-1 and TRBJ1-5; TRBD1 matches 9 bases. The CDR3 extends over 13 amino acids. CDR1 SGHRS and CDR2 YFSETQ come from the germline V gene. Losses at the gene ends were 3 bases for V and 11 bases for J; bases not matched to a gene: 6. As DNA, the CDR3 is TGCGCCAGCAGCTCGGGACAGGGTACGGCCCAGCATTTT. Translation gives CASSSGQGTAQHF.

The chain employs TRBV5-1 and TRBJ2-1; TRBD2 matches 7 bases. CDR1 and CDR2 from the germline V gene are SGHRS and YFSETQ. There are 16 residues in the CDR3. J was trimmed by 10 bases and V by 1 base; bases with no gene match: 14. The CDR3 reads CASSLIPQGGAGEQFF. The CDR3 nucleotides are TGCGCCAGCAGCTTGATCCCGCAGGGAGGGGCGGGCGAGCAGTTCTTC.